The 19 T cell receptor beta chains presented below share a single source sample, sequenced in a study of monozygotic twins with inflammatory bowel disease. After re-calling the 5' RACE reads, TCRdb lists one entry per CDR3 protein, DNA absent. The repertoire table contains 350,000 to 500,000 distinct CDR3 sequences. Sequencing was performed on blood. These receptors came from a human donor with ulcerative colitis or Crohn's disease, or a healthy co-twin of an affected twin (not recorded which).

This sequence joins TRBV6-5 and TRBJ1-1. The CDR3 runs to 16 residues. The germline gives CDR1 MNHEY, CDR2 SVGAGI. This CDR3 reads CASSYSGLTPNTEAFF.

V and J are TRBV5-6 and TRBJ2-2; TCRdb picks TRBD1, but there is no DNA to check that call. The CDR3 is made up of 15 amino acids. The germline gives CDR1 SGHDT, CDR2 YYEEEE. The CDR3 loop reads CASRSQGARTGELFF.

The V call is TRBV7-2, the J call TRBJ1-2. The CDR3 consists of 14 residues. The germline gives CDR1 SGHTA, CDR2 FQGNSA. CDR3 sequence reads: CASTFHPANYGYTF.

The chain recombines TRBV6-1 with TRBJ1-1. Germline CDR1 MNHNS, CDR2 SASEGT. The CDR3 sequence is 15 residues long. This CDR3 is CASSLYWGGGTEAFF.

V gene TRBV4-3 combines with J gene TRBJ1-5; TCRdb outputs TRBD1, but without DNA this stays unchecked. From germline, CDR1 is LGHNA and CDR2 YSLEER. The CDR3 is made up of 15 amino acids. The CDR3 sequence: CASSQDVGGGQPQHF.

The V and J genes are TRBV12-3 or TRBV12-4 and TRBJ1-2; TCRdb outputs TRBD1, but without DNA this stays unchecked. The CDR3 consists of 11 residues. The CDR3 sequence: CASSPLYGYTF.

The V gene is TRBV11-2, the J gene TRBJ2-2; there is no DNA to check the TCRdb D call of TRBD2. This CDR3 spans 16 amino acids. Germline lookup yields CDR1 SGHAT and CDR2 FQNNGV. The chain's CDR3 is CASSPIAGAYTGELFF.

V is TRBV25-1 and J is TRBJ2-7; TCRdb selects TRBD1, and the lack of DNA leaves this call unchecked. The CDR3 covers 13 residues. Germline CDR1 reads MGHDK; CDR2 reads SYGVNS. CDR3 region: CASETDETYEQYF.

V and J are TRBV5-1 and TRBJ2-1; TCRdb's assignment of TRBD2 cannot be checked, as there is no DNA. Germline-derived CDR1 and CDR2 are SGHRS and YFSETQ. This CDR3 region has 15 residues. CDR3 amino acids: CASSLGRELWDEQFF.

This chain connects TRBV6-5 to TRBJ1-6. There are 16 residues in the CDR3. CDR1 is MNHEY, CDR2 SVGAGI, per germline. CDR3: CASSYSQRGQNSPLHF.

This chain uses TRBV20-1 with TRBJ2-7; TCRdb calls TRBD2, which cannot be checked without DNA. Germline CDR1 is DFQATT and CDR2 is SNEGSKA (reference sequence). The CDR3 has 16 residues. CDR3 amino acids: CSARKESSGDWYEQYF.

V gene TRBV5-6 combines with J gene TRBJ1-1; TCRdb indicates TRBD1, and absent DNA this call remains unverified. The CDR3 runs to 14 residues. Germline V gives CDR1 SGHDT, CDR2 YYEEEE. The CDR3: CASTSTGANTEVFF.

J is TRBJ2-3 and V is TRBV20-1; TCRdb indicates TRBD1, and absent DNA this call remains unverified. Germline values: CDR1 DFQATT, CDR2 SNEGSKA (reference sequence). The CDR3 has 13 residues. The CDR3 protein is CSATGTRADTQYF.

This chain connects TRBV4-2 to TRBJ1-1. The CDR3 is made up of 11 amino acids. Looked up from germline, CDR1 is LGHNA and CDR2 is YNFKEQ. The chain's CDR3 is CASSQDVEAFF.

J is TRBJ1-1 and V is TRBV11-2. The CDR3 totals 11 residues. Per germline, CDR1 SGHAT and CDR2 FQNNGV. This chain's CDR3 is CARMVDTEAFF.

The chain couples TRBV7-3 to TRBJ2-2; TCRdb selects TRBD2, and the lack of DNA leaves this call unchecked. CDR3 size: 18 residues. CDR1 and CDR2 (germline): SGHTA, FQGTGA. CDR3 amino acids: CASSLVPSFRGGAGELFF. Using reference TRBV7-3 and TRBJ2-2 for the parts outside the CDR3, the full variable domain is GAGVSQTPSNKVTEKGKYVELRCDPISGHTALYWYRQSLGQGPEFLIYFQGTGAADDSGLPNDRFFAVRPEGSVSTLKIQRTERGDSAVYLCASSLVPSFRGGAGELFFGEGSRLTVL.

V gene TRBV3-1 combines with J gene TRBJ2-7; TCRdb's D call, TRBD2, is unchecked because there is no DNA. This CDR3 spans 15 amino acids. CDR1 and CDR2 (germline): LGHDT, YNNKEL (reference sequence). Here the CDR3 reads CASSPRELAFYEQYF.

This chain joins TRBV2 and TRBJ2-1; TCRdb lists TRBD1, though no DNA is available to test this call. The CDR3 extends over 15 amino acids. The germline V gene encodes CDR1 SNHLY and CDR2 FYNNEI. CDR3 sequence: CASSEGRGKGNEQFF.

This chain joins TRBV7-9 and TRBJ2-3; TCRdb gives TRBD1 as the D gene, but with no DNA this cannot be confirmed. The CDR3 spans 17 residues. Per germline, CDR1 SEHNR and CDR2 FQNEAQ (reference sequence). The CDR3 spells CAGSLASGQGGTDTQYF.